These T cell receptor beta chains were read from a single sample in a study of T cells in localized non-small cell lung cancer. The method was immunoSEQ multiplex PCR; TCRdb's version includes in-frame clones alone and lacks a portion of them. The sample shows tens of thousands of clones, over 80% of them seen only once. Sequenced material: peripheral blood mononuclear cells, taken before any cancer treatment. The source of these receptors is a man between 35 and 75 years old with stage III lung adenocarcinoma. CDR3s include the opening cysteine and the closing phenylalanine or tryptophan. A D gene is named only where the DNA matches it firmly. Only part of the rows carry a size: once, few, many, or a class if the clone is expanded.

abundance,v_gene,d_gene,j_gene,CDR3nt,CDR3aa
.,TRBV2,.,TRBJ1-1,TGTGCCAGCAGCGTTGGATCCGGAAGAGGTCTGACTGAAGCTTTCTTT,CASSVGSGRGLTEAFF
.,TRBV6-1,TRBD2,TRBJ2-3,TGTGCCAGCAGTGAAGGAACGGGGGGGGGCACAGATACGCAGTATTTT,CASSEGTGGGTDTQYF
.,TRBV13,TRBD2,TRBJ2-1,TGTGCCAGCAGCCCGGGACTAGCGGGAGGGGGTGAGCAGTTCTTC,CASSPGLAGGGEQFF
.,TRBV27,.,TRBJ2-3,TGTGCCAGCAGTCCCCTGGGACTTACAGATACGCAGTATTTT,CASSPLGLTDTQYF
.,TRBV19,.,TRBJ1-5,TGTGCCAGTAGTTACGCTCTCCGTCAGCCCCAGCATTTT,CASSYALRQPQHF
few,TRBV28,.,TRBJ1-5,TGTGCCAGCAGTTCCTTTGAGCCCCAGCATTTT,CASSSFEPQHF
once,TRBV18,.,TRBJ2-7,TGTGCCAGCTCCCTCTACGAGACCCAGGGAGCCTACGAGCAGTACTTC,CASSLYETQGAYEQYF
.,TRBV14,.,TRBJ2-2,TGTGCCAGCAGCCCTAAAGGGGTGGAGCTGTTTTTT,CASSPKGVELFF
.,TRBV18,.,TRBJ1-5,TGTGCCAGCGGGGAGAGGTCACGGCAGCCCCAGCATTTT,CASGERSRQPQHF
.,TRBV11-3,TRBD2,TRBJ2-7,TGTGCCAGCTCTAGCGGGAGGGAGCAGTACTTC,CASSSGREQYF
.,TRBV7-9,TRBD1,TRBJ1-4,TGTGCCAGCAGCGCTCAGGGGGCGCAGGATGAAAAACTGTTTTTT,CASSAQGAQDEKLFF
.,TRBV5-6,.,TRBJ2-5,TGTGCCAGCAGCTTGGCTTCGGGATTTTGGGAGACCCAGTACTTC,CASSLASGFWETQYF
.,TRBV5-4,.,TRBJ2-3,TGTGCCAGCAGCTTGGGGGGCAGAACAACCACAGATACGCAGTATTTT,CASSLGGRTTTDTQYF
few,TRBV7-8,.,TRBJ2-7,TGTGCCAGCAGCTTAGAAGGGGGAGGGAGCGCCTACGAGCAGTACTTC,CASSLEGGGSAYEQYF
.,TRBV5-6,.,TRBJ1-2,TGTGCCAGCAGCCAGACTAACGGAGGCTATGGCTACACCTTC,CASSQTNGGYGYTF
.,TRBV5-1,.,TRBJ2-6,TGCGCCAGCAGCTTAACGGGCGATGGGGCCAACGTCCTGACTTTC,CASSLTGDGANVLTF
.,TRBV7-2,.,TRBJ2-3,TGTGCCAGCAGCCCGAGGGGGCGGGGGCACACAGATACGCAGTATTTT,CASSPRGRGHTDTQYF
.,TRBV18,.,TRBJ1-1,TGTGCCAGCTCACCAGACCCAGGGGACACTGAAGCTTTCTTT,CASSPDPGDTEAFF
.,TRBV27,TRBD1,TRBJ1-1,TGTGCCAGCAGGGCCGGGACAGGGGTTGGGGAAGCTTTCTTT,CASRAGTGVGEAFF
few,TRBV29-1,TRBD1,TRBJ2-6,TGCAGCGTACGACAGGGAACTGGGGCCAACGTCCTGACTTTC,CSVRQGTGANVLTF
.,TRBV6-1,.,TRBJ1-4,TGTGCCAGCAGTGCCTTCGGAACTGACGGTGAAAAACTGTTTTTT,CASSAFGTDGEKLFF
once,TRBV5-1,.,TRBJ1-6,TGCGCCAGCAGCTTGGGGGCCGGGGGGAATTCACCCCTCCACTTT,CASSLGAGGNSPLHF
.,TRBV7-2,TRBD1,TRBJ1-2,TGTGCCAGCAGCCCCTTACCCGGGACAGCGTATGGCTACACCTTC,CASSPLPGTAYGYTF
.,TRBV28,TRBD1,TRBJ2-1,TGTGCCAGCAGTTTAGATCAATGGGGGACAGTTGACAATGAGCAGTTCTTC,CASSLDQWGTVDNEQFF